The T cell receptor beta chain under discussion was sequenced for a study of CD4 T cell repertoires in COVID-19. At the level of the study: Other coronavirus spike proteins restimulated relabeled CFSE-low cells expanded with IL-2 for about eleven days.

Findings and caveats of the study: Several top expanded SARS-CoV-2-reactive clonotypes were shared by two or three memory subsets. Between roughly 6 and 26% of SARS-CoV-2 clonotypes also appeared in SARS-CoV and/or HKU1 spike cultures.

Comments on this clone: Its antigen is undetermined.

The memory T cells were sequenced right after ex vivo isolation, without culture. With 2 bases clipped from V and 5 bases from J, the junction kept 1 base outside the gene matches. The CDR3 runs to 14 residues. The V gene's germline CDR1 is SGHRS and CDR2 YFSETQ. Profiled with immunoSEQ multiplex PCR; TCRdb holds only in-frame clones, not every one. The sample lists about 75,000 clones, around 82% occurring once. The material was CD4+ T cells from peripheral blood, obtained after recovery from COVID-19. The genes are TRBV5-1 and TRBJ1-6; the match to TRBD1 covers 7 bases. The receptor comes from a human donor who had COVID-19. The CDR3 nucleotides are TGCGCCAGCAGCTTTGGGACAGATAATTCACCCCTCCACTTT. It is translated as CASSFGTDNSPLHF.